The text below deals with one TCR beta chain. This entry belongs to a study of blood T cell repertoires in COVID-19. Generated by immunoSEQ multiplex PCR, the TCRdb table keeps only in-frame clones and is missing some. The sample consists of some 200,000 clones, around 80% of them appearing once. V lost 0 bases, J lost 5 bases, and 10 bases lay in between. In germline, CDR1 is MNHEY, CDR2 SVGAGI. CDR3 length: 14 residues. V gene TRBV6-5 combines with J gene TRBJ1-1, with a tentative D call TRBD1 (6 bases). This TCR derives from a woman aged 40-49 years with acute or convalescent COVID-19. The sample was peripheral blood. CDR3 sequence: CASSYSGAQTEAFF. DNA of the CDR3: TGTGCCAGCAGTTACTCGGGGGCACAAACTGAAGCTTTCTTT.